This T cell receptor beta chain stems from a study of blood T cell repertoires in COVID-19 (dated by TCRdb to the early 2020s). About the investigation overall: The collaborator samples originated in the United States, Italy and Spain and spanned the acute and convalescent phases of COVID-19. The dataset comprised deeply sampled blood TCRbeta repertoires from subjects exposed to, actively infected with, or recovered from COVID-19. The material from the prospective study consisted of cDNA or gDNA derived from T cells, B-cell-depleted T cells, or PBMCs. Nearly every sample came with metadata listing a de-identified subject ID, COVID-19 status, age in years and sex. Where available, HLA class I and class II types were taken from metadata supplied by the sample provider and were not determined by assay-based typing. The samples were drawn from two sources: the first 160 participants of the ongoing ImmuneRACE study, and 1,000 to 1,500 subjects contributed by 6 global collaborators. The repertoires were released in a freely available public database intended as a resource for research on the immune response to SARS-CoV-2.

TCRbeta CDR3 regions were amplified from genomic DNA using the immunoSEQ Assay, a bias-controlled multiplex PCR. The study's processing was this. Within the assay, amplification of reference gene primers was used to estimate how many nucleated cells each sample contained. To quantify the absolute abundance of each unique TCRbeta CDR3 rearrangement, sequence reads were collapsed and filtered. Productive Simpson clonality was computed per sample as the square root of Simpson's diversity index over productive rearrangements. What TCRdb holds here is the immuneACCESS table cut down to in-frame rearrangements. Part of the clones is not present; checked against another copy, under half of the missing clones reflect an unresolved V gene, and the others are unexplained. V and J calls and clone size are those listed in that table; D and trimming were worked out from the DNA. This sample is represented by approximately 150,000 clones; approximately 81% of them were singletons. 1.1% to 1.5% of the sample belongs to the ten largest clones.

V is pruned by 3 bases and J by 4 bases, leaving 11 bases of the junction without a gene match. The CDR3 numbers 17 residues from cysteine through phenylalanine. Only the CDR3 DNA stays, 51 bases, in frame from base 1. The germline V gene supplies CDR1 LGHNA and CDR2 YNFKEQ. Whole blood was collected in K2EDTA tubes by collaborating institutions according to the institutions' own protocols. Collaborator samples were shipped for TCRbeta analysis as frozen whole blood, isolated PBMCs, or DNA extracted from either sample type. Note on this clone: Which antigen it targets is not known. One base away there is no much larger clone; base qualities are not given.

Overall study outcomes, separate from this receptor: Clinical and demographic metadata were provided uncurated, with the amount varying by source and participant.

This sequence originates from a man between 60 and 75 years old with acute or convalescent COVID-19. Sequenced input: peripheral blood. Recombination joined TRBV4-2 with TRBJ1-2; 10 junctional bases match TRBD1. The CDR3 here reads CASSQAGTGDIGYGYTF. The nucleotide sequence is TGTGCCAGCAGCCAGGCCGGGACAGGGGATATAGGCTATGGCTACACCTTC.